These T cell receptor beta chains were read from a single sample in a study of blood T cell repertoires in COVID-19. Profiled with immunoSEQ multiplex PCR; TCRdb holds only in-frame clones, not every one. The table lists roughly 63,000 clones, around 80% of them singletons, with roughly a third in the top ten. Sequenced material: peripheral blood. These receptors all stem from a human donor in a cohort sampled during active COVID-19. The CDR3 runs from the conserved cysteine through the conserved F or W. D genes are given only for firm matches. Not every row has a clone size; where given, it reads once, few, many or a size class.

V: TRBV19; size: few; J: TRBJ2-1; D: TRBD2; DNA: TGTGCCAGTAGTATGAGCCTAGCGGGAGGAAGGAGTGAGCAGTTCTTC; CDR3: CASSMSLAGGRSEQFF
V: TRBV25-1; size: NA; J: TRBJ1-2; D: NA; DNA: TGTGCCAGCAGTGACCCCCTGGGCTACACCTTC; CDR3: CASSDPLGYTF
V: TRBV5-1; size: NA; J: TRBJ2-3; D: NA; DNA: TGCGCCAGCAGCCGTGCGGGGACCACAGATACGCAGTATTTT; CDR3: CASSRAGTTDTQYF
V: TRBV7-9; size: NA; J: TRBJ2-5; D: TRBD2; DNA: TGTGCCAGCAGTAAGACTAGCGGGGAGACCCAGTACTTC; CDR3: CASSKTSGETQYF
V: TRBV29-1; size: NA; J: TRBJ2-7; D: TRBD2; DNA: TGCAGCGTCGCCGGACCGGGGGGGACTAGCGGGAGCGATTTCTACGAGCAGTACTTC; CDR3: CSVAGPGGTSGSDFYEQYF
V: TRBV15; size: NA; J: TRBJ1-4; D: TRBD1; DNA: TGTGCCACCAGCAGGGGGACAGGGGGCATGGAAAAACTGTTTTTT; CDR3: CATSRGTGGMEKLFF
V: TRBV5-1; size: once; J: TRBJ2-5; D: NA; DNA: TGCGCCAGCAGCCGGACCCGCGGGACAGAACAAGAGACCCAGTACTTC; CDR3: CASSRTRGTEQETQYF
V: TRBV6-1; size: NA; J: TRBJ2-5; D: TRBD2; DNA: TGTGCCAGTACTAGCGGGTTTTTAGAGACCCAGTACTTC; CDR3: CASTSGFLETQYF
V: TRBV27; size: NA; J: TRBJ1-5; D: TRBD1; DNA: TGTGCCAGCAGTTCGAGGACAGGGGTTCAGCCCCAGCATTTT; CDR3: CASSSRTGVQPQHF
V: TRBV2; size: NA; J: TRBJ2-7; D: TRBD2; DNA: TGTGCCAGCAGTGAGGCGGCTAGCGGGAGGAGGGAGCAGTACTTC; CDR3: CASSEAASGRREQYF
V: TRBV2; size: NA; J: TRBJ2-7; D: NA; DNA: TGTGCCAGCAGTGATAGGCGGGTCTACGAGCAGTACTTC; CDR3: CASSDRRVYEQYF
V: TRBV3-1/TRBV3-2; size: NA; J: TRBJ2-7; D: TRBD2; DNA: TGTGCCAGCAGCCGAGGGACTAGCGGAAACTACGAGCAGTACTTC; CDR3: CASSRGTSGNYEQYF
V: TRBV25-1; size: NA; J: TRBJ2-7; D: NA; DNA: TGTGCCAGCAAGAGGTTTGGGGAGCAGTACTTC; CDR3: CASKRFGEQYF
V: TRBV30; size: NA; J: TRBJ1-4; D: TRBD1; DNA: TGTGCCTCGCACCGTGGACAGGCGGGCGAAAAACTGTTTTTT; CDR3: CASHRGQAGEKLFF
V: TRBV10-3; size: NA; J: TRBJ2-1; D: NA; DNA: TGTGCCATCAGTGCCGGGACTGCCAGCAATGAGCAGTTCTTC; CDR3: CAISAGTASNEQFF
V: TRBV9; size: NA; J: TRBJ2-7; D: TRBD2; DNA: TGTGCCAGCAGCGTAGAAGGCGGGAGAGGCTACGAGCAGTACTTC; CDR3: CASSVEGGRGYEQYF
V: TRBV20-1; size: NA; J: TRBJ1-5; D: NA; DNA: TGCAGTGCTCGTGGACTTGATCAGCCCCAGCATTTT; CDR3: CSARGLDQPQHF
V: TRBV3-1/TRBV3-2; size: NA; J: TRBJ2-3; D: TRBD2; DNA: TGTGCCAGCAGGTCGACTAGCGGGAGCACAGATACGCAGTATTTT; CDR3: CASRSTSGSTDTQYF
V: TRBV15; size: NA; J: TRBJ1-3; D: TRBD1; DNA: TGTGCCACCAGCCGAGACAGGGCCCTCTCTGGAAACACCATATATTTT; CDR3: CATSRDRALSGNTIYF
V: TRBV27; size: NA; J: TRBJ1-2; D: NA; DNA: TGTGCCAGCACTCCATGGGGCACCGCTAACTATGGCTACACCTTC; CDR3: CASTPWGTANYGYTF
V: TRBV5-1; size: NA; J: TRBJ2-1; D: NA; DNA: TGCGCCAGCAGCTTAGGTACAGGGACACGCAATGAGCAGTTCTTC; CDR3: CASSLGTGTRNEQFF
V: TRBV14; size: NA; J: TRBJ2-6; D: NA; DNA: TGTGCCAGCAGCCAAGTATCCTCTGGGGCCAACGTCCTGACTTTC; CDR3: CASSQVSSGANVLTF
V: TRBV21-1; size: few; J: TRBJ1-3; D: NA; DNA: TGTGCCAGCAGCAAAGAAATAAAGGGGGTGGGTGGAAACACCATATATTTT; CDR3: CASSKEIKGVGGNTIYF
V: TRBV6-6; size: NA; J: TRBJ1-3; D: TRBD1; DNA: TGTGCCAGCAGTAACCGACAGGGACCTGGAAACACCATATATTTT; CDR3: CASSNRQGPGNTIYF
V: TRBV30; size: NA; J: TRBJ2-7; D: NA; DNA: TGTGCGTGGAACAGGGTGCCCTACGAGCAGTACTTC; CDR3: CAWNRVPYEQYF
V: TRBV5-1; size: NA; J: TRBJ2-3; D: NA; DNA: TGCGCCAGCAGCGCGGTCGCAAGAAGCACAGATACGCAGTATTTT; CDR3: CASSAVARSTDTQYF
V: TRBV28; size: NA; J: TRBJ1-6; D: NA; DNA: TGTGCCAGCAGCCCCGGGGGGTACGGAGTTAATTCACCCCTCCACTTT; CDR3: CASSPGGYGVNSPLHF
V: TRBV27; size: NA; J: TRBJ2-2; D: TRBD2; DNA: TGTGCCAGCAGATTGGGACTAGCGACGTACACCGGGGAGCTGTTTTTT; CDR3: CASRLGLATYTGELFF